The present TCR beta chain was sequenced within a study of shared clonotypes between healthy human individuals. Study results and caveats: Approximately 5% was the fraction of naive CD4 clonotypes found shared across several donors.

With respect to this clone: Antigen: not known.

From CD4+ cells came CD45RA+ naive and CD45RA-negative memory subsets. V shed 5 bases and J shed 6 bases, with 12 bases lying between them. The germline V gene encodes CDR1 MNHNS and CDR2 SASEGT. CDR3 length equals 13 residues. Assay: immunoSEQ multiplex PCR; the TCRdb copy retains only in-frame clones and omits some. The sample includes hundreds of thousands of clones, 55% to 75% of them seen just once. The origin of this receptor is a woman younger than 45 in good health. Sequenced input: memory CD4+ T cells sorted from blood. Subset here: CD45RA-negative fraction. The chain has TRBV6-1 and TRBJ2-3, with TRBD2 as a possible D gene (6 bases). CDR3 sequence (DNA): TGTGCCAGCAGTTGGGACTTCCCCGATACGCAGTATTTT. The encoded protein is CASSWDFPDTQYF.